The 26 T cell receptor beta chains listed next were all sequenced from one sample in a study of cytomegalovirus exposure and HLA in healthy donors. The primer mix had 60 Vbeta and 13 Jbeta primers. The assay was immunoSEQ multiplex PCR, and TCRdb's table has in-frame clones only and misses some. The table shows some 130,000 clones, with about 80% occurring only once. The source material was PBMCs. Source of these receptors: a boy aged 2 to 9 in good health and CMV-seronegative.

About this clone: Other DNA sequences in the same sample also yield this CDR3. The chain links TRBV6-5 to TRBJ1-2, with TRBD1 as a possible D gene (5 bases). CDR3 size: 12 residues. The germline V gene encodes CDR1 MNHEY and CDR2 SVGAGI. V lost 6 bases to trimming and J lost 5 bases, with 10 bases between them. The CDR3 protein is CASSSGLYGYTF. The CDR3 nucleotides are TGTGCCAGCAGCTCGGGACTTTATGGCTACACCTTC.

The chain joins TRBV10-1 to TRBJ2-3; possible D gene TRBD1, 6 bases. This CDR3 is 16 amino acids long. The germline gives CDR1 WNHNN, CDR2 SYGVQD (reference sequence). Deletions cut 2 bases from V and 0 bases from J, with 12 bases between. This CDR3 reads CASSEGQTTSTDTQYF. In DNA, the CDR3 is TGCGCCAGCAGTGAGGGACAGACCACTAGCACAGATACGCAGTATTTT.

The V and J genes are TRBV19 and TRBJ1-5, with unresolved D. The length of the CDR3 is 16 residues. Germline V lookup: CDR1 LNHDA, CDR2 SQIVND (reference sequence). The ends were cut back, 6 bases at V and 0 bases at J, with 15 bases in the middle. The CDR3 region is CASRGNEVYSNQPQHF. CDR3 nucleotides: TGTGCCAGTAGGGGTAATGAGGTATATAGCAATCAGCCCCAGCATTTT.

This clone was seen once. V usage is TRBV7-8 and J usage is TRBJ2-6; D may be TRBD1 (5 bases). The V end lost 1 base, the J end lost 4 bases, and 8 bases lay between the germline ends. Looked up from germline, CDR1 is SGHVS and CDR2 is FQNEAQ. This CDR3 comprises 15 residues. The CDR3 protein is CASSLEGSGANVLTF. The CDR3 coding sequence is TGTGCCAGCAGCTTAGAGGGGTCAGGGGCCAACGTCCTGACTTTC.

The gene calls are TRBV7-6 and TRBJ2-1, with D perhaps matching TRBD1 (6 bases). CDR3 size: 16 residues. Between the trimmed V and J ends, which lost 0 bases and 2 bases, there was a span of 11 bases. The germline gives CDR1 SGHVS, CDR2 FNYEAQ. DNA for the CDR3: TGTGCCAGCAGCTTAGCGGACAGAGTACCCTACAATGAGCAGTTCTTC. It yields the protein CASSLADRVPYNEQFF.

Here the CDR3 DNA reads TGCAGCGTTAGACCCGTCCGGGGAGGTGAAAAACTGTTTTTT. Protein sequence: CSVRPVRGGEKLFF. This chain joins TRBV29-1 and TRBJ1-4, with D uncertain. The CDR3 has 14 amino acids. Between the trimmed V and J ends, which lost 5 bases and 7 bases, there was a span of 17 bases. Germline V gives CDR1 SQVTM, CDR2 ANQGSEA.

This rearrangement joins TRBV10-3 to TRBJ2-6; no reliable D call. CDR1 is ENHRY and CDR2 is SYGVKD in the germline V gene. Trimming pared 10 bases from V and 0 bases from J, leaving 10 bases between. The CDR3 consists of 14 residues. Here the CDR3 DNA reads TGTGCCACCCCCCTCCGCTCTGGGGCCAACGTCCTGACTTTC. Translating it yields CATPLRSGANVLTF.

The CDR3 region is CASSRDRENYGYTF. The CDR3 coding sequence is TGTGCCAGCAGCCGGGACAGGGAGAACTATGGCTACACCTTC. The chain has TRBV27 and TRBJ1-2, with 9 bases identical to TRBD1. The CDR3 runs 14 residues. The ends lost 6 bases at V and 2 bases at J; junction bases unmatched: 4. Germline lookup yields CDR1 MNHEY and CDR2 SMNVEV (reference sequence).

J is TRBJ1-6 and V is TRBV7-9; D gene unclear. The CDR3 is made up of 17 amino acids. Trimming took off 5 bases at V and 0 bases at J, with 14 bases between the two ends. Germline values: CDR1 SEHNR, CDR2 FQNEAQ (reference sequence). CDR3 nucleotide sequence: TGTGCCAGCAGCCTGACATTCAGCCGCTCCTATAATTCACCCCTCCACTTT. It codes for CASSLTFSRSYNSPLHF.

The chain's CDR3 is CASSQDTGMNSPLHF. CDR3 DNA: TGCGCCAGCAGCCAAGATACAGGGATGAATTCACCCCTCCACTTT. This sequence joins TRBV4-3 and TRBJ1-6; perhaps TRBD1 as D (6 bases). The CDR3 contains 15 residues. Germline V gene lookup returns CDR1 LGHNA and CDR2 YSLEER. V lost 0 bases, J lost 7 bases, and 10 bases lay in between.

This clone was observed a handful of times. The chain couples TRBV2 to TRBJ2-1, with 13 positions matching TRBD2. V shed 2 bases and J 9 bases; nucleotides not matched to a gene: 13. The CDR3 spans 18 residues. Germline CDR1 reads SNHLY; CDR2 reads FYNNEI. CDR3 coding DNA: TGTGCCAGCAGTGAAACCGGGACTAGCGGGGAGGCGCCATGTGAGCAGTTCTTC. It is translated as CASSETGTSGEAPCEQFF.

This rearrangement joins TRBV19 to TRBJ1-2, with D hard to call. Germline V gene data show CDR1 as LNHDA and CDR2 as SQIVND (reference sequence). V lost 8 bases, J lost 4 bases, and 11 bases lay in between. There are 12 residues in the CDR3. CDR3 in DNA: TGTGCCAGTTTGACTCTGGGCTATGGCTACACCTTC. Translated: CASLTLGYGYTF.

The chain combines TRBV7-2 with TRBJ2-3, with D tentatively TRBD2 (5 bases). The V end lost 3 bases, the J end lost 2 bases, and 15 bases lay between the germline ends. The germline V gene encodes CDR1 SGHTA and CDR2 FQGNSA. The CDR3 covers 16 residues. CDR3 nucleotide sequence: TGTGCCAGCAGCTTGGCCCCGGGAAGACTCACAGATACGCAGTATTTT. This gives the protein CASSLAPGRLTDTQYF.

The J gene is TRBJ2-2, the V gene TRBV19; D gene ambiguous. The CDR3 consists of 14 residues. Trimming cost V 4 bases and J 4 bases, with 10 bases left between them. Germline assignment: CDR1 LNHDA and CDR2 SQIVND (reference sequence). The CDR3 nucleotides read TGTGCCAGTAGTAGTGGAGAGGTCACCGGGGAGCTGTTTTTT. Protein: CASSSGEVTGELFF.

The V gene is TRBV7-9, the J gene TRBJ2-5, with 9 nucleotides matching TRBD2. The DNA end favors TRBJ2-7, so the J call may be wrong. This CDR3 region has 17 residues. Germline assignment: CDR1 SEHNR and CDR2 FQNEAQ (reference sequence). The CDR3 DNA is TGTGCCAGCAGCTGGTCAGGGGGAGACGCGGGGGGGAACGAGCAGTACTTC. As protein: CASSWSGGDAGGNEQYF.

The rearrangement uses TRBV7-3 and TRBJ1-3; D possibly corresponds to TRBD1 (5 bases). This CDR3 has 13 amino acids. Germline CDR1 reads SGHTA; CDR2 reads FQGTGA. Trimming took off 4 bases at V and 4 bases at J, with 8 bases between the two ends. Here the CDR3 DNA reads TGTGCCAGCAGCTCAGGGCCAGGAAACACCATATATTTT. Translation gives CASSSGPGNTIYF.

Points on this clone: Other nucleotide sequences in the sample specify the same CDR3. The V gene is TRBV6-4, the J gene TRBJ2-2, with D maybe TRBD2 (5 bases). The CDR3 is 13 residues long. V lost 6 bases and J lost 6, with 11 bases in between. The V gene's germline CDR1 is MRHNA and CDR2 SNTAGT. The CDR3 sequence is CASSETSSGELFF. The CDR3 nucleotides are TGTGCCAGCAGCGAAACTAGTTCCGGGGAGCTGTTTTTT.

The rearrangement links TRBV4-3 to TRBJ2-7; TRBD1 agrees at 10 bases. Trimming took 4 bases from V and 5 from J; bases not matched to a gene: 8. Germline V gene lookup returns CDR1 LGHNA and CDR2 YSLEER. The CDR3 has 15 amino acids. This chain's CDR3 is CASSPGGTGVDEQYF. CDR3 sequence (DNA): TGCGCCAGCAGCCCGGGAGGGACAGGGGTCGACGAGCAGTACTTC.

The sample holds one count of this clone. The chain combines TRBV29-1 with TRBJ1-1, with a tentative D call TRBD1 (5 bases). The germline V and J ends were trimmed by 2 bases and 5 bases, with 12 bases remaining between them. CDR3 length: 13 residues. Germline V lookup: CDR1 SQVTM, CDR2 ANQGSEA. For the CDR3, the DNA is TGCAGCGTTGAACGGGGGGTAGGTACTGAAGCTTTCTTT. It is translated as CSVERGVGTEAFF.

This clone came up once. This chain joins TRBV10-3 and TRBJ2-7; TRBD1 agrees at 7 bases. Germline values: CDR1 ENHRY, CDR2 SYGVKD. The CDR3 loop spans 17 amino acids. Trimming removed 5 bases from V and 1 base from J; junction bases left unmatched: 14. CDR3 coding DNA: TGTGCCATCAGTAATCCTCAGACAGGGATCGGGTCCTACGAGCAGTACTTC. It codes for CAISNPQTGIGSYEQYF.

As to this clone: A much bigger clone sits one base away, suggesting this may be a read error. This chain uses TRBV9 with TRBJ1-2, with 9 nucleotides matching TRBD1. The germline V gene has CDR1 SGDLS and CDR2 YYNGEE. The CDR3 contains 13 residues. V gave up 3 bases and J gave up 6 bases; unmatched junction bases: 3. The CDR3, as DNA: TGTGCCAGCAGCGCCGGGACAGGGCATGGCTACACCTTC. Its translation is CASSAGTGHGYTF.

This clone was counted between two and nine times. V and J are TRBV4-2 and TRBJ1-2; maybe TRBD1 (5 bases). The CDR3 contains 13 residues. V lost 0 bases, J lost 8 bases, and 10 bases lay in between. Germline V gene data show CDR1 as LGHNA and CDR2 as YNFKEQ. The CDR3 nucleotides read TGTGCCAGCAGCCAAGATAGGGGTGGCGGCTACACCTTC. This codes for CASSQDRGGGYTF.

The chain is built from TRBV30 and TRBJ1-1, with 9 bases that match TRBD1. CDR1 and CDR2 (germline): GTSNPN, SVGIG (reference sequence). The CDR3 is 14 amino acids. J was trimmed by 1 base and V by 3 bases; bases with no gene match: 3. The CDR3 DNA reads as TGTGCCTGGAGACGGACAGGGGCGAACACTGAAGCTTTCTTT. Its translation: CAWRRTGANTEAFF. Supplemented by reference TRBV30 and TRBJ1-1, the full variable domain reads SQTIHQWPATLVQPVGSPLSLECTVEGTSNPNLYWYRQAAGRGLQLLFYSVGIGQISSEVPQNLSASRPQDRQFILSSKKLLLSDSGFYLCAWRRTGANTEAFFGQGTRLTVV.

This clone was seen once. This chain connects TRBV6-8 to TRBJ1-1; D perhaps matches TRBD1 (6 bases). The CDR3 totals 15 residues. CDR1 is MNHGY and CDR2 is SAAAGT in the germline V gene. With 7 bases removed from V and 1 base from J, the gap between germline ends came to 16 bases. The CDR3: CASKKEQGSNTEAFF. CDR3 in DNA: TGTGCCAGCAAGAAAGAACAGGGATCGAACACTGAAGCTTTCTTT.

The V and J genes are TRBV9 and TRBJ2-1, with 8 bases fitting TRBD2. The V and J ends lost 4 bases and 7 bases, in that order; junction bases with no gene match: 7. Germline assignment: CDR1 SGDLS and CDR2 YYNGEE. CDR3 size: 14 residues. The chain's CDR3 is CASSIGGGRNEQFF. CDR3 bases: TGTGCCAGCAGCATCGGGGGGGGGCGAAATGAGCAGTTCTTC.

The gene calls are TRBV27 and TRBJ2-5; no definite D call. V shed 7 bases and J shed 3 bases, with 9 bases lying between them. Germline-derived CDR1 and CDR2 are MNHEY and SMNVEV (reference sequence). This CDR3 is built from 12 residues. This chain's CDR3 is CASTSTEETQYF. CDR3 coding DNA: TGTGCCAGCACATCAACAGAAGAGACCCAGTACTTC.